This TCR beta chain was found in a study of cytomegalovirus exposure and HLA in healthy donors (dated by TCRdb to about 2017). For the wider study: An earlier analysis of approximately 550 of the donors reported approximately 270 Gb of sequence data and roughly 100 million unique TCR beta sequences from about 179 million T cells. In addition to the first cohort of approximately 650 subjects, a separate validation cohort of about 120 different subjects was used. On average, about 240,000 unique TCR beta nucleotide sequences were sequenced per donor among fewer than 500 genotyped donors of the cohort, with about 19% of those sequences being non-productive. All discovery cohort repertoires had been generated on a single sequencing platform. To predict cytomegalovirus infection status, the study brought together high-throughput TCR immunosequencing, statistical association of individual TCRs with disease status, and machine learning. A handful of DR-DQ haplotypes were handled as single units for association and clustering because linkage in the cohort was strong. Typing coverage varied by locus: about 620-630 donors for A, B, C, DRB1 and DQB1; approximately 560 for DQA1; more than 600 for DPA1; more than 450 for DPB1. Donor age, sex, ethnicity and CMV serostatus were compiled alongside the repertoire data. To decide whether each TCR beta V gene segment behaved as functional or pseudogenic, an earlier analysis of 587 of the donors relied on high-throughput TCR beta sequencing. HLA typing covered class I and class II loci at four-digit resolution. The study was designed to test whether signatures of past pathogen exposure could be identified by cataloging public T cell receptors. Rather than drawing on any new phenotypic data, the later analysis identified candidate immune exposures from TCR beta sequences and the way those sequences occurred across donors. In a later analysis, previously published TCR beta repertoires from about 640 donors were re-analyzed and high-resolution HLA genotyping was added so that TCR occurrence patterns could be studied. Among the roughly 400 genotyped donors, around 81% belonged to the genetic ancestry cluster associated with self-reported Caucasian donors. The T cell repertoires of around 730 subjects were profiled by immunosequencing and related to cytomegalovirus serostatus. Genome-wide SNP genotypes for about three fifths of the roughly 700 donors were used in a later genetic analysis, which treated that subset as a discovery cohort. About 330 gigabases of sequencing data and 70 million to 100 million unique TCR sequences made up an early release that covered several hundred HLA-typed donors. What the authors observed across the whole study: Assigning TCR associations to individual alleles was difficult when HLA alleles, especially DR and DQ, strongly co-occurred. A later genetic analysis reported fewer N-insertions in productive TCRs among donors in an Asian-associated ancestry cluster than the roughly 620-donor mean. In an earlier analysis of more than 500 of the donors, most TCR beta V segments appeared in productive rearrangements about 90% or about 30% of the time, broadly matching IMGT annotations. Linkage disequilibrium might explain the correlated functional status among segregating V segments, but an unknown experimental factor could not be ruled out. In a later analysis, HLA-associated TCR beta chains were found to be more clonally expanded and to have lower generation probabilities than equally common non-associated chains. In a later analysis, TCR association rates were found to vary across HLA loci, with the most associated TCRs seen for DRB1 alleles and the fewest for HLA-C alleles. Some IMGT-functional V segments, including TRBV6-2 and TRBV6-3, could not be distinguished by the 87-base-pair reads and were therefore excluded. In a later analysis, several top co-occurrence clusters were reported to appear linked to parvovirus B19, influenza, CMV and Epstein-Barr virus. A few of the identified cytomegalovirus-associated TCR beta chains were confirmed in vitro to be specific for cytomegalovirus antigens. A cluster of highly shared sequence variants was judged likely to be a technical artifact of the sequencing pipeline. It was suggested by the authors that the approach could potentially be generalized to other disease states and immunological phenotypes. Most TCR sequences were seen in very few donors, while some public TCRs were found in many individuals. Roughly uniform sequencing depth across donors was assumed in presence/absence analyses, although this assumption may not hold. A total of some 180 TCR beta chains were listed by the study as associated with cytomegalovirus. A later analysis associated some 17,000 TCR beta sequences with specific HLA alleles at a false discovery rate of 0.05. Roughly 15 rarely observed V segments, including chromosome 9 orphons, were excluded from the earlier analysis of several hundred of the donors because counts were too low. Because some donors lacked HLA typing at each locus, the association tests relied only on the typed subset. In this cohort, only TCR beta chains were sequenced, and detectable features were limited by the absence of alpha or paired-chain data. A further reported finding was that TCR beta sequences accurately predicted the HLA-A and HLA-B alleles for most subjects in the first cohort. In a later analysis, most CMV-associated TCR beta chains were found to appear HLA-restricted, with HLA associations seemingly driven largely by CMV exposure. The classifier was reported to diagnose cytomegalovirus status with high specificity and sensitivity in both the original cohort and the validation cohort. In a later genetic analysis, a missense DCLRE1C variant was associated with V-gene and J-gene trimming of TCR beta chains, and the association was replicated in an independent cohort. The only immune exposure information available for the cohort was CMV serostatus.

The CDR3 sequence holds 10 residues, the cysteine and phenylalanine included. Just the 30-base CDR3 DNA is kept, in frame starting at base 1. V and J are trimmed by 5 bases and 13 bases, and the gene matches miss 4 bases of the junction. CDR1 and CDR2, per the germline V gene (reference sequence), are DFQATT and SNEGSKA. The cohort comprised more than 550 healthy bone marrow donors. At the time of sampling, all cohort members were nominally healthy, though unrecorded immune exposures were likely present. The donor tested CMV seronegative and was one of the 352 seronegative cohort members. Every donor gave a peripheral blood sample, and the peripheral blood mononuclear cells from that sample were used for TCR beta sequencing. The Qiagen DNeasy Blood Extraction Kit was used to extract genomic DNA from the blood cell samples. Library creation used the immunoSEQ multiplex PCR assay. The multiplex PCR relied on a mix of 60 forward primers for TCR Vbeta segments and 13 reverse primers for TCR Jbeta segments. A multiplex PCR assay on genomic DNA amplified the CDR3 region of rearranged TCR beta genes. Amplified TCR beta libraries were sequenced as 87-base-pair reads on the Illumina HiSeq System. Turning to the authors' computational methods: A later analysis tallied roughly 78 million unique TCR beta chains across the 666 repertoires, and around 12 million of those chains were shared by two or more donors. A nearest-neighbor algorithm error-corrected the raw reads and collapsed the reads into unique sequences, merging closely related sequences to remove PCR and sequencing errors. Alignment of CDR3 sequences to IMGT reference sequences was used to assign V, D and J gene segments. For a sequence to be retained, a match of at least six nucleotides was required to both a V gene segment and a J gene segment. Rearrangements were classified as productive when the CDR3 lacked stop codons and remained in frame with V and J, and all other rearrangements were classified as non-productive. Following IMGT convention, CDR3 was defined as the stretch from the second conserved V-encoded cysteine up to the conserved J-encoded phenylalanine. The earlier analysis of approximately 500 of the donors excluded sequences that lacked an unambiguous match to a single V gene segment. In an earlier analysis of 587 of the donors, a V segment was called functional when productive rearrangements were above 56.7%, and segregating when the standard deviation between donors exceeded 5%. A statistical classification framework was built for diagnosing cytomegalovirus status from the catalog of TCR beta chain sequences. In a later analysis, V and J genes were assigned by comparing TCR nucleotide sequences against IMGT/GENE-DB human TR gene sequences. The TCRdist pipeline was used in a later analysis to assign CDR3 sequences and most-parsimonious VDJ recombination scenarios. In a later analysis, each TCR beta chain was defined by its CDR3 amino acid sequence together with its V-gene family, and reads without a unique V-gene family were excluded. In a later analysis, a few hundred highly shared, low-generation-probability nucleotide sequences were removed to address suspected cross-contamination and a sequencing artifact. For each public chain, a later analysis derived a clonal expansion index from normalized ranks of inferred template counts within each repertoire. Generation probabilities in a later analysis came from a VDJ recombination model fitted to out-of-frame rearrangements, and those results were checked against IGoR. Hypergeometric tests were used in a later analysis to score TCR-TCR, TCR-HLA and TCR-CMV co-occurrence, with a repertoire-size bias correction applied to the TCR pairs. In a later analysis, false discovery rates were estimated by permuting HLA or CMV assignments 20 times. In a later analysis, co-occurring TCRs were grouped using DBSCAN, with TCRdist sequence similarity added in when clustering inside HLA-allele-positive subsets. Co-occurrence clustering excluded repertoires with fewer than 30,000 or more than 120,000 public chains, plus five with anomalous nucleotide sharing. TCRdb obtained this table from immuneACCESS and retained in-frame rearrangements with V and J assigned. These tables miss some clones; where compared with another copy, unresolved V genes account for less than half of the shortfall, and the remainder is unexplained. That table furnishes V, J and clone size, whereas the DNA furnished D and trimming. This sample holds some 170,000 clones; roughly 79% were observed only once. The ten largest clones add up to 1% of the sample.

About this clone itself: What this receptor recognizes is not known. Base qualities were left out, and no much larger clone turns up one base away.

The clonotype was recovered from a middle-aged woman in good health and CMV-seronegative. This chain joins TRBV20-1 to TRBJ2-1; 8 middle bases align to TRBD2. Sequenced: PBMCs. The CDR3 reads CSAGRGGQFF. The sequence in DNA is TGCAGTGCTGGCCGGGGGGGACAGTTCTTC.